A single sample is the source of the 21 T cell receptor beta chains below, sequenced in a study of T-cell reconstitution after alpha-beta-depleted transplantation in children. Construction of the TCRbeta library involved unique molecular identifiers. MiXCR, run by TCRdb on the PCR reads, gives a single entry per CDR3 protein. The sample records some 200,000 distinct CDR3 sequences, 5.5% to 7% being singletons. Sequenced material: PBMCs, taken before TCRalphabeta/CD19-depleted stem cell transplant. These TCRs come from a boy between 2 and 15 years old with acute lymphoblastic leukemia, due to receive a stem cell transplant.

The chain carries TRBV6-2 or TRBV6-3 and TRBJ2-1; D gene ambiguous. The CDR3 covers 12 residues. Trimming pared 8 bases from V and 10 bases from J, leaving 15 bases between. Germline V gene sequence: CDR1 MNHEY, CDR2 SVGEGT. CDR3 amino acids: CASGMMTEEQFF. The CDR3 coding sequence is TGTGCCAGCGGCATGATGACCGAAGAGCAGTTCTTC.

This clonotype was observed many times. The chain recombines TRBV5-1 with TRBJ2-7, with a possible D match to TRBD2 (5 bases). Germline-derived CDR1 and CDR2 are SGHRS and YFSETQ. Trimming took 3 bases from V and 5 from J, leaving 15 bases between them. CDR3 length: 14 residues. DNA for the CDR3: TGCGCCAGCAGCTCCGATCGGAGGTTGAACGAGCAGTACTTC. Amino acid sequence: CASSSDRRLNEQYF.

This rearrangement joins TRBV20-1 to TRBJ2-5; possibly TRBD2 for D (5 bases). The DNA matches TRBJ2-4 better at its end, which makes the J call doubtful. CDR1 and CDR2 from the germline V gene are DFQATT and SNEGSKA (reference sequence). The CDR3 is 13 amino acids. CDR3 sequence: CSARGSPQNIQYF. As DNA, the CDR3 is TGCAGTGCCCGAGGGTCCCCGCAAAACATTCAGTACTTC.

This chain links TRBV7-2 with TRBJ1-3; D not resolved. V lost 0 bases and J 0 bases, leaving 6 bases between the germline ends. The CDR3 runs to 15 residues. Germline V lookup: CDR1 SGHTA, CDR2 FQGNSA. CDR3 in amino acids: CASSLAAGSGNTIYF. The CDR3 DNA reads TGTGCCAGCAGCTTAGCCGCCGGCTCTGGAAACACCATATATTTT. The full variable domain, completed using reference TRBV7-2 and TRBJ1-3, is GAGVSQSPSNKVTEKGKDVELRCDPISGHTALYWYRQSLGQGLEFLIYFQGNSAPDKSGLPSDRFSAERTGGSVSTLTIQRTQQEDSAVYLCASSLAAGSGNTIYFGEGSWLTVV.

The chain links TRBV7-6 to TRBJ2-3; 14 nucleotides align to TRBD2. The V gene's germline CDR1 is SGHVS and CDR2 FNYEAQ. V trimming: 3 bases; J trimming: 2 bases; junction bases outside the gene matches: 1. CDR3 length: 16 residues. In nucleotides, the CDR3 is TGTGCCAGCAGCTTGACTAGCGGGGGGGCCACAGATACGCAGTATTTT. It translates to CASSLTSGGATDTQYF.

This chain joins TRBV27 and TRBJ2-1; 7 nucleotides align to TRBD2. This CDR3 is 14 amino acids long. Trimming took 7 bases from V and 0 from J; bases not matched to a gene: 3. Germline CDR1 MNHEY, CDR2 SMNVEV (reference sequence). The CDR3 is CASMRGSSYNEQFF. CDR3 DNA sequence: TGTGCCAGCATGCGGGGGAGCTCCTACAATGAGCAGTTCTTC.

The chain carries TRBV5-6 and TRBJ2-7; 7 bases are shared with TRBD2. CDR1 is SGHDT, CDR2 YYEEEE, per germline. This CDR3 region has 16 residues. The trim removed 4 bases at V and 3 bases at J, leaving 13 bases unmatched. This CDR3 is CASSPDLWEGDYEQYF. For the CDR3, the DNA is TGTGCCAGCAGCCCGGATTTGTGGGAGGGAGACTACGAGCAGTACTTC.

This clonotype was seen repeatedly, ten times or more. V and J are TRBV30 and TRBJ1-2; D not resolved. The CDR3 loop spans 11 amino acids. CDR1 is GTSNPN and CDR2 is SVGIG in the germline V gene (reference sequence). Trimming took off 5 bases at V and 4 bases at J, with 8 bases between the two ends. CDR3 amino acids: CAWGGRYGYTF. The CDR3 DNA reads TGTGCCTGGGGTGGCCGCTATGGCTACACCTTC.

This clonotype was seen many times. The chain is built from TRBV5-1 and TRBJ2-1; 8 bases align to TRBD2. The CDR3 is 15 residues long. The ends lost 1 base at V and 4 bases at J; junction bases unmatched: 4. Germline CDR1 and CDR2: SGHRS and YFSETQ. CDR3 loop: CASSLTGGDYNEQFF. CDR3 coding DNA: TGCGCCAGCAGCTTGACGGGGGGGGATTACAATGAGCAGTTCTTC.

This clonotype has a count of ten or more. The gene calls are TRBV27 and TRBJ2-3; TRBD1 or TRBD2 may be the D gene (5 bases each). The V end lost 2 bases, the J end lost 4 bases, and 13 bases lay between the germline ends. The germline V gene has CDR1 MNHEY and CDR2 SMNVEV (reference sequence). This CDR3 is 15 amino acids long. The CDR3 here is CASSLGATGADTQYF. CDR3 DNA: TGTGCCAGCAGTTTAGGGGCAACCGGGGCAGATACGCAGTATTTT.

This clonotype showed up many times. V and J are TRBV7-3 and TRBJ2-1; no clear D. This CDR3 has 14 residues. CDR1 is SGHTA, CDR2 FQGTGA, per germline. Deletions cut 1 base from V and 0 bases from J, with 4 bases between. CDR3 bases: TGTGCCAGCAGCTTAAACCCCTCCTACAATGAGCAGTTCTTC. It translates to CASSLNPSYNEQFF.

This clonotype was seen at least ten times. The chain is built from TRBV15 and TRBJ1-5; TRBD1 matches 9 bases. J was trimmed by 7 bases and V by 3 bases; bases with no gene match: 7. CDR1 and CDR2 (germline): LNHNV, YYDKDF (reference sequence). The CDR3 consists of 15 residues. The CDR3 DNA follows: TGTGCCACCAGCAGCGACAGGGGGATGGAGCAGCCCCAGCATTTT. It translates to CATSSDRGMEQPQHF.

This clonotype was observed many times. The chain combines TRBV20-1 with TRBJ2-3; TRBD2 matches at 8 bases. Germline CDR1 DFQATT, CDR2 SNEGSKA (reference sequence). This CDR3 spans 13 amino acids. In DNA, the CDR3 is TGCACTATTAGCGGGGTTCTCACGAATACGCAGTATTTT. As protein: CTISGVLTNTQYF.

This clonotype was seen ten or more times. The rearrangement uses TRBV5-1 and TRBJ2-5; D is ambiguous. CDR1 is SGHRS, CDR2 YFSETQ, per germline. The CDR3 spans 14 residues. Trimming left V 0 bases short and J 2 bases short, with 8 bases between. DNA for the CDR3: TGCGCCAGCAGCTTGGGCTCGCTACAAGAGACCCAGTACTTC. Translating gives CASSLGSLQETQYF.

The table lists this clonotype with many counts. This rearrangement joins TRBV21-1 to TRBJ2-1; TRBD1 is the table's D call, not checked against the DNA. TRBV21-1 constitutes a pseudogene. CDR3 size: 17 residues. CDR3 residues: CASSPTPWQGTYNEQFF. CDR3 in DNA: TGTGCCAGCAGCCCAACCCCCTGGCAGGGAACCTACAATGAGCAGTTCTTC.

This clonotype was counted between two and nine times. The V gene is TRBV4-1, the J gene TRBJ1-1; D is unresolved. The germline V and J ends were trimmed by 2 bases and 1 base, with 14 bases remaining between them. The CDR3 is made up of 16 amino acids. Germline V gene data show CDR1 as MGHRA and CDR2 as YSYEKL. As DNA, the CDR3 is TGCGCCAGCAGCCAAACGGACTCAACGGGGAACACTGAAGCTTTCTTT. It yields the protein CASSQTDSTGNTEAFF.

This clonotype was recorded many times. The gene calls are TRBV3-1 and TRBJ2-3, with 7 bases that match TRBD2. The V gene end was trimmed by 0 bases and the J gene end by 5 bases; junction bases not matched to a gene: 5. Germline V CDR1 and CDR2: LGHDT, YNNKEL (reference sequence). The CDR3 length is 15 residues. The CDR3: CASSQDAREIDTQYF. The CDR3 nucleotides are TGTGCCAGCAGCCAAGATGCGCGGGAGATAGATACGCAGTATTTT.

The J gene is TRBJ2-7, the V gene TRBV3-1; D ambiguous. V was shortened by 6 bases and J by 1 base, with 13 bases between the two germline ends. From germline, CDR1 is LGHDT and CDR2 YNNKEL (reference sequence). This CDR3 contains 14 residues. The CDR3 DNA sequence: TGTGCCAGCAGAAGCAAACACCTATCCTACGAGCAGTACTTC. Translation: CASRSKHLSYEQYF.

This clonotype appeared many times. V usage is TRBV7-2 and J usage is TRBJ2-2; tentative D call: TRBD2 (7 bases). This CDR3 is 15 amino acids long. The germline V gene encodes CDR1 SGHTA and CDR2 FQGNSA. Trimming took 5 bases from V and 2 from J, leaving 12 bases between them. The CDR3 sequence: CASSQGGVNTGELFF. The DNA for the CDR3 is TGTGCCAGCAGCCAAGGGGGGGTTAACACCGGGGAGCTGTTTTTT. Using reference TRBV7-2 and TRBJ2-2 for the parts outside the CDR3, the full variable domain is GAGVSQSPSNKVTEKGKDVELRCDPISGHTALYWYRQSLGQGLEFLIYFQGNSAPDKSGLPSDRFSAERTGGSVSTLTIQRTQQEDSAVYLCASSQGGVNTGELFFGEGSRLTVL.

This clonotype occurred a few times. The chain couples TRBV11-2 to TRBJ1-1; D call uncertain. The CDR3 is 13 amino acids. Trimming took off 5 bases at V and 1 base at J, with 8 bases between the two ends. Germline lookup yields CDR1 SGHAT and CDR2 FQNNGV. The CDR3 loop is CASSPPANTEAFF. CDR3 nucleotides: TGTGCCAGCAGCCCCCCGGCGAACACTGAAGCTTTCTTT.

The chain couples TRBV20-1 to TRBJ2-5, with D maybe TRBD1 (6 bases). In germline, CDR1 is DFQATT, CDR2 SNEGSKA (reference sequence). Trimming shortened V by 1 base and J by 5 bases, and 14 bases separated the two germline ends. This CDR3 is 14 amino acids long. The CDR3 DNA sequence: TGCAGTGCTAGAGGGGGGCGAATACGGGAGACCCAGTACTTC. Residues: CSARGGRIRETQYF.